The present TCR beta chain was sequenced within a study of neurological immune-mediated disorders. Regarding the study as a whole: Private repertoires in all groups were suggested by the absence of shared CDR3 amino acid sequences among expanded clones across subjects.

Regarding time point: longitudinal time-point 1 (baseline). 5'RACE with 10-nucleotide random UMIs generated the cDNA. The output of every sequencing run, over 180 million TCR-beta sequences, came from 15-18 subjects. TCRdb fed the 5' RACE reads into MiXCR, producing one record per CDR3 protein. The sample contains about 71,000 distinct CDR3 sequences, 12% to 15% of which appear only once. This CDR3 has 15 amino acids. The junction had 6 bases not matched to a gene; V was cut back by 4 bases and J by 1 base. Germline CDR1 MNHNS, CDR2 SASEGT. In this sample, this clonotype turned up many times. No antigen is known for it.

This sequence joins TRBV6-1 and TRBJ1-2, with 7 bases identical to TRBD1. Sequences were obtained from PBMCs. The receptor comes from a female donor with HTLV-1-associated myelopathy (HAM/TSP). The CDR3 loop reads CASSVRDSVNYGYTF. CDR3 DNA sequence: TGTGCCAGCAGTGTCCGGGACAGCGTTAACTATGGCTACACCTTC.